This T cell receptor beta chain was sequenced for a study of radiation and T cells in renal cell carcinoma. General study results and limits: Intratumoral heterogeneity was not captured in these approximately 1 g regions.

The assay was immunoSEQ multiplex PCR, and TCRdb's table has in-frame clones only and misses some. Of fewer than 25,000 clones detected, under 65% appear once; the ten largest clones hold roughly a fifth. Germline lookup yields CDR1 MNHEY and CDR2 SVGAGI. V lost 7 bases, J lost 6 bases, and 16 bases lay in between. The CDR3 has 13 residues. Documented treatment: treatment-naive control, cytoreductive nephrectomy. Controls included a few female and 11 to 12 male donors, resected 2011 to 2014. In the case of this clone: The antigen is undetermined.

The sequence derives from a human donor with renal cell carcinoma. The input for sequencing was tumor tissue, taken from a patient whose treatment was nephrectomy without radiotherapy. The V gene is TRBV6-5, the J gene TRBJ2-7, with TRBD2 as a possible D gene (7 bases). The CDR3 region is CASTPLGGGEQYF. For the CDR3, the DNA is TGTGCCAGCACCCCCTTGGGAGGGGGCGAGCAGTACTTC.